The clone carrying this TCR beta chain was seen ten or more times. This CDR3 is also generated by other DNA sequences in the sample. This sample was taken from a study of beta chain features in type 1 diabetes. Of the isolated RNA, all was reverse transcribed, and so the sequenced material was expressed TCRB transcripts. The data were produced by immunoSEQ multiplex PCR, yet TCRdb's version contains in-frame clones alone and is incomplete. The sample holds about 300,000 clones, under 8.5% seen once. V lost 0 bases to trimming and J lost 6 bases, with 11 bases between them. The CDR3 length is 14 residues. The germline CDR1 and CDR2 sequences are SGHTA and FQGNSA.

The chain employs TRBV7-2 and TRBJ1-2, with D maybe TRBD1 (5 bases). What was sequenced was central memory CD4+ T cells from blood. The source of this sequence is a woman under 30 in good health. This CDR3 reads CASSLASREDGYTF. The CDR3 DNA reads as TGTGCCAGCAGCTTAGCTTCCAGGGAGGATGGCTACACCTTC.